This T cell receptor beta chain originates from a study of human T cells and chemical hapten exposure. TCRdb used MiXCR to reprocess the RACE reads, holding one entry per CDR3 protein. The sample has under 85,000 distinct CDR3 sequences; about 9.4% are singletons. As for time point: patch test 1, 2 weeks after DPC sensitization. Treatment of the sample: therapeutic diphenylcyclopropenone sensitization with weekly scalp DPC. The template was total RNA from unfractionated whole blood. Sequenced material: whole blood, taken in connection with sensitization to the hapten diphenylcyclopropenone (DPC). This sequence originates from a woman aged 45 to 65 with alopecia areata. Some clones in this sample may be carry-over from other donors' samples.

CDR3 region: CASSQDLRGYEQYF. Written as DNA, the CDR3 is TGCGCCAGCAGCCAGGACTTGCGGGGGTACGAGCAGTACTTC. The V and J genes are TRBV4-1 and TRBJ2-7; 7 bases are shared with TRBD2. V dropped 3 bases and J dropped 4; count of bases not matched to a gene: 6. Germline V gene lookup returns CDR1 MGHRA and CDR2 YSYEKL. This CDR3 is built from 14 residues.